This T cell receptor beta chain was obtained from a study of blood T cell repertoires in COVID-19. Background on the study: Material from acute and convalescent COVID-19 was sourced from the United States, Italy and Spain.

The data were produced by immunoSEQ multiplex PCR, yet TCRdb's version contains in-frame clones alone and is incomplete. This sample has about 190,000 clones, with around 90% found just once. This CDR3 contains 15 residues. CDR1 and CDR2 from the germline V gene are WSHSY and SAAADI. V shed 3 bases and J 5 bases; nucleotides not matched to a gene: 7. The V gene is TRBV10-2, the J gene TRBJ2-5; the match to TRBD2 covers 9 bases. This receptor was obtained from a man in his forties with acute or convalescent COVID-19. The sample comprised peripheral blood. The CDR3 here is CASSEGGGARETQYF. DNA for the CDR3: TGCGCCAGCAGTGAAGGCGGGGGGGCCCGGGAGACCCAGTACTTC.